This T cell receptor beta chain was obtained from a study of blood T cell repertoires in COVID-19. Study background: Some COVID-19 samples were acute and others convalescent; all came from the United States, Italy and Spain. T cells, B-cell-depleted T cells, or PBMCs provided the cDNA or gDNA that served as material.

The assay was immunoSEQ multiplex PCR, and TCRdb's table has in-frame clones only and misses some. The table lists under 60,000 clones, around nine tenths of them singletons, with more than 9.5% in the top ten. This sequence was found in a human donor with active COVID-19. The donor label of this sample is uncertain. Sequenced input: peripheral blood.

The CDR3 reads CASSEPRMGRELFF. Here the CDR3 DNA reads TGTGCCAGCAGTGAGCCGCGGATGGGTCGGGAGCTGTTTTTT. This chain joins TRBV2 and TRBJ2-2; D not resolved. V lost 3 bases, J lost 9 bases, and 14 bases lay in between. This CDR3 is 14 amino acids long. Germline V gene sequence: CDR1 SNHLY, CDR2 FYNNEI. Full variable domain (rest looked up from reference TRBV2 and TRBJ2-2): EPEVTQTPSHQVTQMGQEVILRCVPISNHLYFYWYRQILGQKVEFLVSFYNNEISEKSEIFDDQFSVERPDGSNFTLKIRSTKLEDSAMYFCASSEPRMGRELFFGEGSRLTVL.